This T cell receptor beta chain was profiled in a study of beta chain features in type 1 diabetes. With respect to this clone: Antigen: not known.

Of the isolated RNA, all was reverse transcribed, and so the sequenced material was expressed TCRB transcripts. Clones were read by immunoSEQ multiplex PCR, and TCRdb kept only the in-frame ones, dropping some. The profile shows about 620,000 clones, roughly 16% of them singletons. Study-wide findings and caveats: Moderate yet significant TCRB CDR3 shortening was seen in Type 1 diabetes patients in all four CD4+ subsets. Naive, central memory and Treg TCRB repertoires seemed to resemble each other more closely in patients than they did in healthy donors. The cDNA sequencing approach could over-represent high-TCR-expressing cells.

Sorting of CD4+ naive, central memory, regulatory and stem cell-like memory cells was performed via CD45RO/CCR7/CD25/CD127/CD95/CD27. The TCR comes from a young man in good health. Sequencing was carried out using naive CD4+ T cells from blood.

The CDR3 loop is CASSTGTGGTDTQYF. CDR3 nucleotides: TGTGCCAGCAGCACCGGGACAGGGGGCACAGATACGCAGTATTTT. The chain recombines TRBV6-1 with TRBJ2-3, with TRBD1 matching over 10 bases. The junction had 4 bases not matched to a gene; V was cut back by 6 bases and J by 1 base. The germline V gene encodes CDR1 MNHNS and CDR2 SASEGT. The CDR3 totals 15 residues.